These T cell receptor beta chains were read from a single sample in a study of shared clonotypes between healthy human individuals. Here immunoSEQ multiplex PCR was the method, and the copy in TCRdb shows in-frame clones only, minus some. The sample holds 550,000 to 800,000 clones; roughly 91% are singletons and the top ten take 34%. Sequences were obtained from memory CD8+ T cells from PBMCs. These receptor sequences come from a man younger than 30 in good health. Some clones in this sample may be carry-over from other donors' samples. CDR3s include the opening cysteine and the closing phenylalanine or tryptophan. Fields, in order: V gene, D gene, J gene, CDR3 length, clone size, CDR3 protein, CDR3 DNA. D genes are given only for firm matches. Size values are once, few and many counts, or a class for expanded clones, and some rows have none.

v_gene: TRBV29-1; d_gene: -; j_gene: TRBJ1-1; len: 15; abundance: -; CDR3aa: CSAEGSLKRGTEAFF; CDR3nt: TGCAGCGCTGAGGGGTCATTGAAGAGGGGCACTGAAGCTTTCTTT
v_gene: TRBV7-6; d_gene: -; j_gene: TRBJ2-1; len: 16; abundance: -; CDR3aa: CASSPSSGRSYNEQFF; CDR3nt: TGTGCCAGCAGCCCTAGTAGCGGTCGCTCCTACAATGAGCAGTTCTTC
v_gene: TRBV19; d_gene: TRBD1; j_gene: TRBJ1-5; len: 15; abundance: -; CDR3aa: CASSARTGMNQPQHF; CDR3nt: TGTGCCAGTAGTGCCCGGACAGGGATGAATCAGCCCCAGCATTTT
v_gene: TRBV9; d_gene: -; j_gene: TRBJ1-1; len: 15; abundance: few; CDR3aa: CASTPPAGRGTEAFF; CDR3nt: TGTGCCAGCACCCCTCCGGCGGGGAGAGGGACTGAAGCTTTCTTT
v_gene: TRBV7-9; d_gene: -; j_gene: TRBJ2-4; len: 16; abundance: -; CDR3aa: CASSLKGRAAKNIQYF; CDR3nt: TGTGCCAGCAGCTTAAAGGGGAGAGCGGCCAAAAACATTCAGTACTTC
v_gene: TRBV28; d_gene: -; j_gene: TRBJ2-1; len: 12; abundance: -; CDR3aa: CASSPQRYEQFF; CDR3nt: TGTGCCAGCAGTCCCCAACGTTATGAGCAGTTCTTC
v_gene: TRBV7-9; d_gene: -; j_gene: TRBJ1-1; len: 15; abundance: few; CDR3aa: CASRPLSAGDTEAFF; CDR3nt: TGTGCCAGCAGACCACTTTCTGCGGGAGACACTGAAGCTTTCTTT
v_gene: TRBV5-1; d_gene: -; j_gene: TRBJ2-3; len: 16; abundance: -; CDR3aa: CASSSPGHPSTDTQYF; CDR3nt: TGCGCCAGCAGCTCCCCGGGACACCCCTCCACAGATACGCAGTATTTT
v_gene: TRBV19; d_gene: -; j_gene: TRBJ1-2; len: 11; abundance: -; CDR3aa: CASTEGGGYTF; CDR3nt: TGTGCCAGTACCGAAGGGGGAGGCTACACCTTC
v_gene: TRBV7-8; d_gene: TRBD1; j_gene: TRBJ1-2; len: 17; abundance: few; CDR3aa: CASSLAKGGTGEYGYTF; CDR3nt: TGTGCCAGCAGCTTAGCGAAGGGTGGGACAGGCGAATATGGCTACACCTTC
v_gene: TRBV6-5; d_gene: TRBD1; j_gene: TRBJ1-1; len: 14; abundance: -; CDR3aa: CASSYDRGNTEAFF; CDR3nt: TGTGCCAGCAGTTACGACAGGGGGAACACTGAAGCTTTCTTT
v_gene: TRBV7-9; d_gene: TRBD1; j_gene: TRBJ1-5; len: 15; abundance: -; CDR3aa: CASSQTGGLYQPQHF; CDR3nt: TGTGCCAGCAGCCAGACAGGGGGGCTCTATCAGCCCCAGCATTTT
v_gene: TRBV19; d_gene: -; j_gene: TRBJ1-1; len: 11; abundance: -; CDR3aa: CASSEAREAFF; CDR3nt: TGTGCCAGTAGTGAGGCCCGTGAAGCTTTCTTT
v_gene: TRBV29-1; d_gene: -; j_gene: TRBJ2-2; len: 14; abundance: -; CDR3aa: CSVEPGTGTGELFF; CDR3nt: TGCAGCGTTGAGCCAGGGACCGGGACCGGGGAGCTGTTTTTT
v_gene: TRBV7-9; d_gene: TRBD2; j_gene: TRBJ2-2; len: 16; abundance: few; CDR3aa: CASSPHSGKNDGELFF; CDR3nt: TGTGCCAGCAGCCCCCATAGCGGGAAAAATGACGGGGAGCTGTTTTTT
v_gene: TRBV13; d_gene: -; j_gene: TRBJ1-3; len: 15; abundance: -; CDR3aa: CASSLGLDSGNTIYF; CDR3nt: TGTGCCAGCAGCTTAGGGCTGGATTCAGGAAACACCATATATTTT
v_gene: TRBV4-3; d_gene: -; j_gene: TRBJ1-6; len: 17; abundance: -; CDR3aa: CASSQYWVSSYNSPLHF; CDR3nt: TGCGCCAGCAGCCAATACTGGGTATCCTCCTATAATTCACCCCTCCACTTT
v_gene: TRBV15; d_gene: -; j_gene: TRBJ1-1; len: 13; abundance: -; CDR3aa: CATSRRANTEAFF; CDR3nt: TGTGCCACCAGCAGACGGGCGAACACTGAAGCTTTCTTT